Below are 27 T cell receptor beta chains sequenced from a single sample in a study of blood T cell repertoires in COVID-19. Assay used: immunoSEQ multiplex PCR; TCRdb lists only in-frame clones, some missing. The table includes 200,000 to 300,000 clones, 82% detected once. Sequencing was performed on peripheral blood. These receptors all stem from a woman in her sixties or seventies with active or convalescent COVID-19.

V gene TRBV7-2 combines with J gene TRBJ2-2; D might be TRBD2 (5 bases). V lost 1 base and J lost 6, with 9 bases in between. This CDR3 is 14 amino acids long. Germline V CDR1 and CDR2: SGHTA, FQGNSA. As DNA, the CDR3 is TGTGCCAGCAGCTTAGTTACTAGATCCGGGGAGCTGTTTTTT. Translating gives CASSLVTRSGELFF.

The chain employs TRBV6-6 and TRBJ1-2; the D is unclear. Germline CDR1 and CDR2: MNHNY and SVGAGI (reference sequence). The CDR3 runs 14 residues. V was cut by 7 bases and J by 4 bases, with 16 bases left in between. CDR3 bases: TGTGCCAGCAACCCTCGGGGAGTCGGCTATGGCTACACCTTC. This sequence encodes CASNPRGVGYGYTF.

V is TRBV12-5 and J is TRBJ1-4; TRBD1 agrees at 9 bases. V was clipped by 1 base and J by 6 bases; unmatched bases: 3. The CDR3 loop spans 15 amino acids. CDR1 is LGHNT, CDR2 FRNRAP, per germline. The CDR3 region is CASGLETGGDEKLFF. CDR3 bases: TGTGCTAGTGGTTTGGAGACAGGGGGGGATGAAAAACTGTTTTTT. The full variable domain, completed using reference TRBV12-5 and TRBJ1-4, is DARVTQTPRHKVTEMGQEVTMRCQPILGHNTVFWYRQTMMQGLELLAYFRNRAPLDDSGMPKDRFSAEMPDATLATLKIQPSEPRDSAVYFCASGLETGGDEKLFFGSGTQLSVL.

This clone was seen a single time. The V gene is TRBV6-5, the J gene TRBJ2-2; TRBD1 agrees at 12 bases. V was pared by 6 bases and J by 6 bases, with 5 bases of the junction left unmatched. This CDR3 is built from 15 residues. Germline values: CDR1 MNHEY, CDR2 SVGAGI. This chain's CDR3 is CASSPGTGGPGELFF. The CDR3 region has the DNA TGTGCCAGCAGCCCCGGGACAGGGGGCCCCGGGGAGCTGTTTTTT.

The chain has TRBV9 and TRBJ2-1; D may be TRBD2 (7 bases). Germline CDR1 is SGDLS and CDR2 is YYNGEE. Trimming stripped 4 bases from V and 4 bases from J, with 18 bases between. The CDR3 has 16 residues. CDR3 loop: CASSRTRGAIYNEQFF. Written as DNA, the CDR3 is TGTGCCAGCAGCAGAACCCGGGGGGCTATATACAATGAGCAGTTCTTC.

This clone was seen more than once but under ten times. The CDR3 protein is CASLGGGYTF. CDR3 sequence (DNA): TGCGCCAGCCTAGGAGGAGGCTACACCTTC. The rearrangement uses TRBV23-1 and TRBJ1-2; D is unresolved. TRBV23-1 is designated an ORF whose function remains uncertain. The germline V and J ends were trimmed by 8 bases and 8 bases, with 9 bases remaining between them. The CDR3 loop spans 10 amino acids.

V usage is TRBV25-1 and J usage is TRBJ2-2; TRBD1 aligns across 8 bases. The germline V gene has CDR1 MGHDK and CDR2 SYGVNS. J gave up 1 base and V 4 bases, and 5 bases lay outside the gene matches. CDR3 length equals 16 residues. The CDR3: CASSAPGTGNTGELFF. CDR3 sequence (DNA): TGTGCCAGCAGTGCCCCCGGGACAGGGAACACCGGGGAGCTGTTTTTT. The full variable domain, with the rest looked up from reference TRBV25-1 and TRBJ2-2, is EADIYQTPRYLVIGTGKKITLECSQTMGHDKMYWYQQDPGMELHLIHYSYGVNSTEKGDLSSESTVSRIRTEHFPLTLESARPSHTSQYLCASSAPGTGNTGELFFGEGSRLTVL.

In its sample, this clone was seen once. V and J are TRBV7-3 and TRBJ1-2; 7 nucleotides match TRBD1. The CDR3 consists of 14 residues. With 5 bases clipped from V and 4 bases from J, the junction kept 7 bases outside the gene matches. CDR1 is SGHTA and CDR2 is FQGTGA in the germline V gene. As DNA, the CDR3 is TGTGCCAGCAGCCCAGGGGGGTCATTCTATGGCTACACCTTC. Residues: CASSPGGSFYGYTF.

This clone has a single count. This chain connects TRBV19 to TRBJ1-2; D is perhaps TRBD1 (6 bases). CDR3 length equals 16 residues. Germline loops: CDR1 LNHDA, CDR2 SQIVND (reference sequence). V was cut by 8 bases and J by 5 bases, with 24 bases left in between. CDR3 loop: CASSGIFTAGAYGYTF. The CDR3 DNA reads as TGTGCCAGTTCAGGGATCTTTACGGCGGGGGCGTATGGCTACACCTTC.

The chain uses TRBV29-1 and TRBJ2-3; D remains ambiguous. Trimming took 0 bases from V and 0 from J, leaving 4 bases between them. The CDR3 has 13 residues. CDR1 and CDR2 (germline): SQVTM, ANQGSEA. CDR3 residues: CSVEDTSTDTQYF. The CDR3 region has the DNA TGCAGCGTTGAAGATACTAGCACAGATACGCAGTATTTT.

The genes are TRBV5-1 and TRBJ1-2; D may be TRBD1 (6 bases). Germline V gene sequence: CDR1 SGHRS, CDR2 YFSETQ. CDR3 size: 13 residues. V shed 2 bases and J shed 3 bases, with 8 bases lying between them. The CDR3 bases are TGCGCCAGCAGCTTCGACAGGCACTATGGCTACACCTTC. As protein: CASSFDRHYGYTF.

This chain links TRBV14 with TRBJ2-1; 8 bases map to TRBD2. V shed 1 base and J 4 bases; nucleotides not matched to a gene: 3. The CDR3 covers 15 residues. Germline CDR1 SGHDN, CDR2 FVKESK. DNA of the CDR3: TGTGCCAGCAGCCAAGTTAGCGGGGCTTACAATGAGCAGTTCTTC. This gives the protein CASSQVSGAYNEQFF. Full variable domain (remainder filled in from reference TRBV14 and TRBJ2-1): EAGVTQFPSHSVIEKGQTVTLRCDPISGHDNLYWYRRVMGKEIKFLLHFVKESKQDESGMPNNRFLAERTGGTYSTLKVQPAELEDSGVYFCASSQVSGAYNEQFFGPGTRLTVL.

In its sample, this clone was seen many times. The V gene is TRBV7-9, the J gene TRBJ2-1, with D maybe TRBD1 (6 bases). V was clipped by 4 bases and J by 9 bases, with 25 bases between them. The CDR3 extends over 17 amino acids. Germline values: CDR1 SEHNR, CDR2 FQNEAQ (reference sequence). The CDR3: CASSYHRVSGGLTEQFF. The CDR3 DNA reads TGTGCCAGCAGCTATCACAGGGTCTCTGGGGGTTTGACTGAGCAGTTCTTC. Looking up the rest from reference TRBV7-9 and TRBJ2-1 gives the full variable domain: DTGVSQNPRHKITKRGQNVTFRCDPISEHNRLYWYRQTLGQGPEFLTYFQNEAQLEKSRLLSDRFSAERPKGSFSTLEIQRTEQGDSAMYLCASSYHRVSGGLTEQFFGPGTRLTVL.

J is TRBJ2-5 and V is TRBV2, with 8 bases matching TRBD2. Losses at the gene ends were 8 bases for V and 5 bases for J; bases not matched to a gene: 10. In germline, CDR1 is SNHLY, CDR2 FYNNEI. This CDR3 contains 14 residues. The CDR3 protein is CASDLSGAAETQYF. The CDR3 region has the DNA TGTGCCAGCGACCTTAGCGGGGCCGCGGAGACCCAGTACTTC.

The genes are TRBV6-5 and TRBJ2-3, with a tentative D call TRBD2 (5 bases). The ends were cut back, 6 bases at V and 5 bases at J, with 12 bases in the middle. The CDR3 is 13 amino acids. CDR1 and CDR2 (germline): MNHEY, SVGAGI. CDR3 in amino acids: CASRSLAGDTQYF. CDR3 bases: TGTGCCAGCAGGTCCCTCGCGGGAGATACGCAGTATTTT.

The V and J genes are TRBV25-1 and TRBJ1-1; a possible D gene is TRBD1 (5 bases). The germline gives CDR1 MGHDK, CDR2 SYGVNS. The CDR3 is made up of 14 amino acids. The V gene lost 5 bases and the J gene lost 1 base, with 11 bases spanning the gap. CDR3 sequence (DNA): TGTGCCAGCAGTAGCAGGGAAGCGAACACTGAAGCTTTCTTT. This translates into CASSSREANTEAFF. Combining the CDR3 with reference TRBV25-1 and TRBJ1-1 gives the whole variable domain EADIYQTPRYLVIGTGKKITLECSQTMGHDKMYWYQQDPGMELHLIHYSYGVNSTEKGDLSSESTVSRIRTEHFPLTLESARPSHTSQYLCASSSREANTEAFFGQGTRLTVV.

The CDR3 here is CATSDSPGQGRHEQFF. CDR3 DNA: TGTGCCACCAGTGATTCCCCGGGACAGGGTAGGCATGAGCAGTTCTTC. The chain recombines TRBV24-1 with TRBJ2-1; the match to TRBD1 covers 9 bases. CDR1 KGHDR and CDR2 SFDVKD come from the germline V gene. Trimming cost V 2 bases and J 8 bases; bases outside gene matches: 9. CDR3 size: 16 residues.

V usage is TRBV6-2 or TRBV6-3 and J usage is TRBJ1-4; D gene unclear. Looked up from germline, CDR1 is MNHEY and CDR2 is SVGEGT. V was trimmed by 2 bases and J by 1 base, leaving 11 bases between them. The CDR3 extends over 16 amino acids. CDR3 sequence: CASSYGQDGTNEKLFF. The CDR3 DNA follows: TGTGCCAGCAGTTACGGGCAGGATGGAACTAATGAAAAACTGTTTTTT.

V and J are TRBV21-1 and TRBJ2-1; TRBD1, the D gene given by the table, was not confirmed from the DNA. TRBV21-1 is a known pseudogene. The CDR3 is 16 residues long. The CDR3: CASSARDIRGDNEQFF. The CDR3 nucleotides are TGTGCCAGCAGCGCTCGGGACATCCGAGGGGACAATGAGCAGTTCTTC.

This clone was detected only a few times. The CDR3 is CASSPGTGKWQPQHF. The CDR3 DNA follows: TGTGCCAGCAGCCCCGGGACAGGGAAATGGCAGCCCCAGCATTTT. The chain joins TRBV7-2 to TRBJ1-5, with 9 bases lining up with TRBD1. Unmatched junction bases numbered 9, after V lost 5 bases and J lost 7 bases. The CDR3 has 15 amino acids. CDR1 and CDR2 (germline): SGHTA, FQGNSA.

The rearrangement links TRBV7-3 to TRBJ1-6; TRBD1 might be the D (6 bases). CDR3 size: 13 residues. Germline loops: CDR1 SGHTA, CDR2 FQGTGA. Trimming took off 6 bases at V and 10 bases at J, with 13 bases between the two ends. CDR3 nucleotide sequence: TGTGCCAGCAGTCAAGGGGGTGAATCACCCCTCCACTTT. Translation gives CASSQGGESPLHF.

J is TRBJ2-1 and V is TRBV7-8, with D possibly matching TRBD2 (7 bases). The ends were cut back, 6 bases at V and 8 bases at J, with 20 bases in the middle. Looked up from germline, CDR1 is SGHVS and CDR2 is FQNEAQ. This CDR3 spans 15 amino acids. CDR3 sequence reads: CASSLGGGRYYEQFF. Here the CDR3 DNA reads TGTGCCAGCAGTTTGGGCGGGGGCAGATACTATGAGCAGTTCTTC.

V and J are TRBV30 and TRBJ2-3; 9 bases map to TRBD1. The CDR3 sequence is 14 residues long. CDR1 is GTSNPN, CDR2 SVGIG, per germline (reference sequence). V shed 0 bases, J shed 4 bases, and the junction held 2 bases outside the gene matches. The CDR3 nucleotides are TGTGCCTGGAGTGTAGGGACAGGGCCAGATACGCAGTATTTT. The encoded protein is CAWSVGTGPDTQYF.

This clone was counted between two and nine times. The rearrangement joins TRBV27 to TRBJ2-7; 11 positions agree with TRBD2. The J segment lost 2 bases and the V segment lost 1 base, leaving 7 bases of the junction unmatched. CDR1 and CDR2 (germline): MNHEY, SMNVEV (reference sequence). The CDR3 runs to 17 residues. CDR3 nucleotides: TGTGCCAGCAGTTTATGGGCACTAGCGGGGGCCCCCTACGAGCAGTACTTC. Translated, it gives CASSLWALAGAPYEQYF.

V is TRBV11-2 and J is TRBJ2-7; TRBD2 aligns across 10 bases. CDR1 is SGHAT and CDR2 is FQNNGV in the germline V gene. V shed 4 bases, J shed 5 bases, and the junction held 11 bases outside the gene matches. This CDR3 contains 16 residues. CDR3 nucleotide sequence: TGTGCCAGCAGCTCCCCCCGGGGACTAGCGTTCGACGAGCAGTACTTC. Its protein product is CASSSPRGLAFDEQYF.

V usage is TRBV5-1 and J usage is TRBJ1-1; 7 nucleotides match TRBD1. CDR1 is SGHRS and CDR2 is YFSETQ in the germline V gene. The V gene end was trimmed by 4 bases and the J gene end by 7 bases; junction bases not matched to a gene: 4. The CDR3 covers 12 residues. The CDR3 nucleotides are TGCGCCAGCAGCCCCGACAGGGATGAAGCTTTCTTT. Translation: CASSPDRDEAFF.

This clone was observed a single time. The CDR3 DNA reads as TGTGCCAGTAGTGTTCCCGGGACTCCTGGAAACACCATATATTTT. This translates into CASSVPGTPGNTIYF. The V and J genes are TRBV19 and TRBJ1-3; TRBD1 might be the D (5 bases). This CDR3 is built from 15 residues. Germline CDR1 LNHDA, CDR2 SQIVND (reference sequence). V was shortened by 5 bases and J by 2 bases, with 13 bases between the two germline ends. The entire variable domain, with the rest obtained from reference TRBV19 and TRBJ1-3, is as follows: DGGITQSPKYLFRKEGQNVTLSCEQNLNHDAMYWYRQDPGQGLRLIYYSQIVNDFQKGDIAEGYSVSREKKESFPLTVTSAQKNPTAFYLCASSVPGTPGNTIYFGEGSWLTVV.